This T cell receptor (beta chain) comes out of a study of early T cells in non-severe SARS-CoV-2 infection. Looking at the study overall: Bulk RNA taken from unsorted whole blood was sequenced, leaving chains unpaired.

Tagging with unique molecular identifiers was applied to individual cDNA molecules. TCRdb ran MiXCR on the 5' RACE reads and lists one entry per CDR3 protein. Among roughly 25,000 distinct CDR3 sequences listed, just over 4% were seen once. The CDR3 has 14 amino acids. V gave up 5 bases and J gave up 3 bases, with 11 bases separating them. The germline V gene has CDR1 SGHTA and CDR2 FQGNSA. Broader study findings: In VDJdb matching, anti-spike CD8 responses were favored while private and CD4 specificities went missing.

This clonotype was detected ten times or more. What it binds is not known. Source material: whole blood. The receptor was derived from an adult who was a healthcare worker with PCR-confirmed SARS-CoV-2 infection or an uninfected control (not recorded which). J is TRBJ2-1 and V is TRBV7-2; D not certain. CDR3 sequence: CASSLWTDYNEQFF. The CDR3 nucleotides are TGTGCCAGCAGCCTATGGACCGACTACAATGAGCAGTTCTTC.